The clone carrying this T cell receptor beta chain was recorded many times. Its target is unknown. These data come from a study of breast tumors, draining lymph nodes, adjacent tissues. The study, taken as a whole, reports: Luminal-like breast cancer showed significantly higher tumor–nontumor repertoire similarity than basal-like. Compared with lymph nodes, tumors were less diverse; compared with nontumor tissue, more. Most tumor T cells seemingly derive from lymph node, then expand in tumor.

Axillary draining lymph nodes of breast cancer patients supplied the node samples. The CDR3 has 14 residues. Trimming took 6 bases from V and 1 from J, leaving 9 bases between them. One entry per CDR3 protein, called by TCRdb with MiXCR from the multiplex PCR reads. The table records some 170,000 distinct CDR3 sequences, 30% to 35% of them present only once. This receptor was obtained from a female donor with breast cancer. Some clones in this sample may be carry-over from other donors' samples. V usage is TRBV12-3 or TRBV12-4 and J usage is TRBJ2-2, with unresolved D. The specimen sequenced was axillary lymph node tissue. In nucleotides, the CDR3 is TGTGCCAGCAGGATTACTCAGAACACCGGGGAGCTGTTTTTT. Amino acid sequence: CASRITQNTGELFF.